This paragraph covers one T cell receptor beta chain sequence. Which antigen it targets is not known. Per-nucleotide qualities are absent, and no much larger clonotype sits a single base away. The High Capacity cDNA Reverse Transcription Kit was used to reverse transcribe all of the isolated RNA, meaning that expressed TCRB transcripts were what got sequenced. Naive, central memory and regulatory T cell samples underwent deep immunoSEQ sequencing, averaging around 3.9 million total reads per sample. Sorted cells were lysed in RLT buffer and RNA was extracted with DNase-treated RNeasy Micro or Mini kits, depending on cell number. To prevent cross-contamination, each cell subset was processed individually, whereas patient and healthy donor samples were processed jointly. Using the immunoSEQ multiplex PCR, TCRB sequences were amplified from cDNA into 87-bp fragments spanning the CDR3 region. Sequencing of the amplicons was performed on the Illumina HiSeq platform. In the original analysis: PCR bias was corrected computationally using synthetic template baselines, and reads within Hamming distance 2 were collapsed, with unmergeable singletons discarded. By aligning reads against IMGT, V, D and J genes, CDR3 length, and insertions or deletions at six rearrangement sites were assigned. Within each subset, clonotype counts were normalized to the number of sorted cells before true diversity and Gini coefficients were calculated with the tcR R package. The overlap coefficient, calculated on TCRB nucleotide sequences, was used to quantify repertoire sharing. TCRdb took over this immuneACCESS table, retaining in-frame rearrangements with V and J assigned. Such tables are incomplete; in checked studies, under half of the missing clones stem from an unresolved V gene, and the remainder is unexplained. V and J calls plus clone size are reproduced from that table; the DNA served to infer D and trimming. This sample gives approximately 170,000 clones in total; less than 9.5% of them show up just once. The ten largest clonotypes hold less than 3% of the sample.

A single peripheral blood draw of 90 to 150 mL on average was collected from each donor into heparinised tubes. Naive, central memory, regulatory and stem cell-like memory CD4+ T cells were sorted on a BD FACSAria II using a panel including CD45RO, CCR7, CD25, CD127, CD95 and CD27. Every sorted population had a purity above 98%. PBMCs were isolated right away by Lymphoprep density gradient centrifugation and were stained directly, without culture. Samples were stained and sorted in pairs, with one healthy donor and one patient per experiment, so that batch effects were minimized. The record originates from a study of beta chain features in type 1 diabetes (dated by TCRdb to the late 2010s). For context, the study as a whole: Patients and healthy donors did not differ in mean age, gender distribution, total cell number or subset yield. A total of around 110,000,000 sorted cells were examined across all samples, and a strong correlation was observed between cell number per subset and RNA yield. In the study, TCRB repertoires of sorted circulating CD4+ T cell subsets from recently diagnosed type 1 diabetes patients were compared with those of matched healthy donors. Regulatory and stem cell-like memory subsets were isolated from only 8 patients and roughly eight healthy donors, whereas naive and central memory subsets came from all 30 or so donors. The paper's findings and limits, for the study overall: At VDJ recombination sites, type 1 diabetes patients had fewer insertions and more deleted nucleotides, which implies abnormalities in thymic rearrangement. Because cDNA was sequenced instead of genomic DNA, activated cells with high expression could be over-represented, although the groups did not differ in activation or CD3 levels. A moderate but significant shortening of TCRB CDR3 length was observed in type 1 diabetes patients in all four CD4+ subsets. Naive, central memory and regulatory TCRB repertoires appeared more similar among patients than among healthy donors. PCR may preferentially amplify shorter templates, but because patient and control samples were amplified and corrected together, any resulting skew would affect both groups equally. Because the HLA sub-analyses included only small numbers of individuals, any influence of HLA type on TCRB rearrangement was left unresolved.

At the junction V is shortened by 5 bases and J by 0 bases; bases outside the gene matches: 8. CDR1 and CDR2 are read off the germline V gene as SGDLS and YYNGEE. The CDR3 has 17 amino acids, counting the end cysteine and phenylalanine. The DNA shown is the 51-base CDR3, in frame from base 1. Recombination linked TRBV9 to TRBJ2-6; TRBD1 agrees with 7 junctional bases. This sequence was found in a young woman in good health. Material for sequencing was central memory CD4+ T cells from blood. This receptor has the CDR3 CASSPRGTVSGANVLTF. The nucleotide sequence is TGTGCCAGCAGTCCAAGGGGGACAGTCTCTGGGGCCAACGTCCTGACTTTC.